One and the same sample provided the 6 T cell receptor beta chains below, sequenced in a study of shared clonotypes between healthy human individuals. TCRdb's copy holds only in-frame clones and misses some; the assay was immunoSEQ multiplex PCR. The top ten clones hold approximately 1.7% of a sample with about 1.9 million clones, over 85% of them seen once. CD45RO negativity and positive selection for CCR7 defined naive CD8 cells, a population that excluded terminally differentiated effector memory CD45RA+ cells. The source material was naive CD8+ T cells from PBMCs. Receptor source: a man between 18 and 29 years old in good health. Some clones in this sample may be carry-over from other donors' samples.

The V gene is TRBV16, the J gene TRBJ1-2; D may be TRBD1 (5 bases). The germline V gene encodes CDR1 KGHSY and CDR2 FQNENV. The CDR3 length is 14 residues. Trimming removed 2 bases from V and 4 bases from J, with 11 bases in between. This chain's CDR3 is CASSQGGVRYGYTF. The CDR3 DNA reads TGTGCCAGCAGCCAAGGGGGGGTCCGCTATGGCTACACCTTC. Together with reference TRBV16 and TRBJ1-2, the CDR3 gives the full variable domain: GEEVAQTPKHLVRGEGQKAKLYCAPIKGHSYVFWYQQVLKNEFKFLISFQNENVFDETGMPKERFSAKCLPNSPCSLEIQATKLEDSAVYFCASSQGGVRYGYTFGSGTRLTVV.

V is TRBV28 and J is TRBJ2-5; D uncertain. The CDR3 loop spans 17 amino acids. Germline loops: CDR1 MDHEN, CDR2 SYDVKM. V lost 6 bases and J lost 5, with 25 bases in between. The CDR3 here is CASSRHAIGPEMETQYF. The CDR3 region has the DNA TGTGCCAGCAGCCGCCATGCCATAGGCCCGGAGATGGAGACCCAGTACTTC.

The V gene is TRBV5-1, the J gene TRBJ1-1; TRBD1 agrees at 7 bases. The germline gives CDR1 SGHRS, CDR2 YFSETQ. The CDR3 is 15 amino acids. V gave up 3 bases and J gave up 1 base; unmatched junction bases: 6. CDR3 protein: CASSSWTGQNTEAFF. The CDR3 DNA sequence: TGCGCCAGCAGCTCGTGGACAGGCCAGAACACTGAAGCTTTCTTT.

The rearrangement joins TRBV6-1 to TRBJ2-5; 8 bases match TRBD1. Per the germline V gene, CDR1 is MNHNS and CDR2 is SASEGT. Germline trimming cut 6 bases from V and 5 bases from J; bases unmatched to any gene: 11. This CDR3 region has 15 residues. This chain's CDR3 is CASRVTRGLLETQYF. DNA for the CDR3: TGTGCCAGCAGAGTAACCAGGGGGCTGCTCGAGACCCAGTACTTC.

V and J are TRBV4-3 and TRBJ1-1, with a tentative D call TRBD1 (6 bases). This CDR3 region has 15 residues. V lost 1 base and J 0 bases, leaving 9 bases between the germline ends. Germline V gene data show CDR1 as LGHNA and CDR2 as YSLEER. CDR3 DNA sequence: TGCGCCAGCAGCCAAGGGACAGCCATGAACACTGAAGCTTTCTTT. Residues: CASSQGTAMNTEAFF.

This chain connects TRBV6-5 to TRBJ1-5; no definite D call. Per the germline V gene, CDR1 is MNHEY and CDR2 is SVGAGI. CDR3 length: 12 residues. Trimming cost V 4 bases and J 2 bases, with 3 bases left between them. The CDR3 region is CASSSGNQPQHF. CDR3 in DNA: TGTGCCAGCAGTTCCGGCAATCAGCCCCAGCATTTT.